Sequencing of this T cell receptor (beta chain) was carried out in a study of post-analysis software for immune sequencing data. Study-level information: Disease courses included relapsing-remitting, secondary progressive and progressive-relapsing multiple sclerosis.

The CDR3 has 12 residues. Germline values: CDR1 SGHTA, CDR2 FQGNSA. The V gene lost 2 bases and the J gene lost 7 bases, with 8 bases spanning the gap. Broader study findings: Diversity measured as normalized Chao1 was significantly lower in multiple sclerosis patients than in controls. Comparison of patients with controls showed four or five TRBV segments more frequent in patients, TRBV5-6, TRBV5-1 and TRBV20-1 among them.

This clonotype came up many times. Its antigen remains unidentified. cDNA libraries for TCR beta contained unique molecular identifiers. T cells, roughly 1 to 10 million of them, yielded some 510,000 cDNA molecules. TCRdb passed the PCR reads through MiXCR, listing each CDR3 protein once. The data contain 650,000 to 900,000 distinct CDR3 sequences, roughly 46% of them singletons. This chain uses TRBV7-2 with TRBJ1-1; D remains unclear. This receptor was obtained from a girl aged 10 to 17 with multiple sclerosis. Sequenced input: blood. CDR3 bases: TGTGCCAGCAGCTTAACCCCACTTGAAGCTTTCTTT. It encodes CASSLTPLEAFF.